This T cell receptor (beta chain) originates from a study of human T cells and chemical hapten exposure. TCRdb ran MiXCR on the RACE reads and lists one entry per CDR3 protein. The data contain roughly 120,000 distinct CDR3 sequences, around 10% of them singletons. Time point denoted: patch test 1, 2 weeks after DPC sensitization. The treatment was: therapeutic diphenylcyclopropenone sensitization with weekly scalp DPC. Germline lookup yields CDR1 SEHNR and CDR2 FQNEAQ (reference sequence). The CDR3 consists of 13 residues. The ends were cut back, 5 bases at V and 9 bases at J, with 14 bases in the middle.

The chain couples TRBV7-9 to TRBJ1-5; D is unresolved. Source: whole blood, taken in connection with sensitization to the hapten diphenylcyclopropenone (DPC). The clonotype originates from a woman between 45 and 65 years old with alopecia areata. Some clones in this sample may be carry-over from other donors' samples. CDR3 in amino acids: CASSPGEARPQHF. As DNA, the CDR3 is TGTGCCAGCAGCCCCGGGGAAGCACGGCCCCAGCATTTT. Together with reference TRBV7-9 and TRBJ1-5, the CDR3 gives the full variable domain: DTGVSQNPRHKITKRGQNVTFRCDPISEHNRLYWYRQTLGQGPEFLTYFQNEAQLEKSRLLSDRFSAERPKGSFSTLEIQRTEQGDSAMYLCASSPGEARPQHFGDGTRLSIL.